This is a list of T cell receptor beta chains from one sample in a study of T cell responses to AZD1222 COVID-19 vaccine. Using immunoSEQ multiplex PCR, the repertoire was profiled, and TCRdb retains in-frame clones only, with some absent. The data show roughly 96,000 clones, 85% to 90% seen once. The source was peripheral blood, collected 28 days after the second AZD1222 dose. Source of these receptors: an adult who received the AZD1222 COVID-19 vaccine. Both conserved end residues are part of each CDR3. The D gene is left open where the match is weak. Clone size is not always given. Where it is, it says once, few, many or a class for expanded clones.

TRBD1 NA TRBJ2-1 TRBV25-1 TGTGCCAGCACCGACGGACAGGGCTCCTACAATGAGCAGTTCTTC CASTDGQGSYNEQFF
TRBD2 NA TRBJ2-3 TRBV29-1 TGCAGCGGGACTAGCGGGGGGGTTGGCACAGATACGCAGTATTTT CSGTSGGVGTDTQYF
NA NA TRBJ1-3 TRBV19 TGTGCCAGTAGGAGAAAGACAGACTCTGGAAACACCATATATTTT CASRRKTDSGNTIYF
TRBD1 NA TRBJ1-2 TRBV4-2 TGTGCCAGCAGCCAAACAGGGGGTAACTATGGCTACACCTTC CASSQTGGNYGYTF
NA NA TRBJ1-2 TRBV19 TGTGCCAGTAGTGGAGACAGGTTTGCGAACTATGGCTACACCTTC CASSGDRFANYGYTF
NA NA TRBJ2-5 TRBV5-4 TGTGCCAGCAGCTTGGACGTCGGGGTAGGAGAGACCCAGTACTTC CASSLDVGVGETQYF
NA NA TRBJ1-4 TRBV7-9 TGTGCCAGCTCTGGACAGCATAGTTCTTTTAATGAAAAACTGTTTTTT CASSGQHSSFNEKLFF
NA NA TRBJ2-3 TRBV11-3 TGTGCCAGCAGCTTAGTTCGGGCAGATACGCAGTATTTT CASSLVRADTQYF
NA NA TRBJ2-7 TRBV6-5 TGTGCCAGCGTTTTAGGGGGGGTTAACGACGAGCAGTACTTC CASVLGGVNDEQYF
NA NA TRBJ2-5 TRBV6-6 TGTGCCAGCAGAAGCACCTCCGACAGGTACCAAGAGACCCAGTACTTC CASRSTSDRYQETQYF
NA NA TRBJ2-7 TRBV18 TGTGCCAGCTCACCACAAACTGACTACGAGCAGTACTTC CASSPQTDYEQYF
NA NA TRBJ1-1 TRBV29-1 TGCAGCGTTGATGGTTGGGAGACTGAAGCTTTCTTT CSVDGWETEAFF
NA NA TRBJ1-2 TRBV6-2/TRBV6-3 TGTGCCAGCAGTGCCTACAGGGTGAACTATGGCTACACCTTC CASSAYRVNYGYTF
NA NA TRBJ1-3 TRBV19 TGTGCCAGTAGTTTCATTGTTAGAGGACCTGGAAACACCATATATTTT CASSFIVRGPGNTIYF
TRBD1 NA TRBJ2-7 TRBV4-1 TGCGCCAGCAGCCTTTCCGGGACAGCCCCCTACGAGCAGTACTTC CASSLSGTAPYEQYF
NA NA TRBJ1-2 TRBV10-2 TGCGCCAGCAGTGGAGGGTCGAGTGGCTACACCTTC CASSGGSSGYTF
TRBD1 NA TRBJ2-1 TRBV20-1 TGCAGTGCTAGTGACAGGGGGCTTCACTACAATGAGCAGTTCTTC CSASDRGLHYNEQFF
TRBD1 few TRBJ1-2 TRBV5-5 TGTGCCAGCAGCTTAAGGGACAGGACCAGTTATGGCTACACCTTC CASSLRDRTSYGYTF
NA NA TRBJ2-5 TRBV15 TGTGCCACCAGCAGAGACTTAAGCGGACAAGAGACCCAGTACTTC CATSRDLSGQETQYF
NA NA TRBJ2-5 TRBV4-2 TGTGCCAGCAGCCAAAGGCCGGGACAAAGCGGAACTCTCCAAGAGACCCAGTACTTC CASSQRPGQSGTLQETQYF
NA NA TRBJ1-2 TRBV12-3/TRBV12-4 TGTGCCAGCAGTCGGACTTCATTCGATGGCTACACCTTC CASSRTSFDGYTF
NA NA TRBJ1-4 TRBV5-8 TGTGCCAGCAGCCTTACAGGGTCAACTAATGAAAAACTGTTTTTT CASSLTGSTNEKLFF
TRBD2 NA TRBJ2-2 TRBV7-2 TGTGCCAGCAGACTTAGCGGGGACACCGGGGAGCTGTTTTTT CASRLSGDTGELFF
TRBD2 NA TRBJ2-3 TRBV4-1 TGCGCCAGCAGCCAAGAAGTTTCAGAACGGGGGGGAGATACGCAGTATTTT CASSQEVSERGGDTQYF
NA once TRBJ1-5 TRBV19 TGTGCCAGTAGTATTTGGGGGACTGGCAATCAGCCCCAGCATTTT CASSIWGTGNQPQHF
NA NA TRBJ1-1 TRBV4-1 TGCGCCAGCAGCCAAGATCCCGCAGGTAGGGCCACTGAAGCTTTCTTT CASSQDPAGRATEAFF
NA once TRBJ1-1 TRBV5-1 TGCGCCAGCAGCATGTTCAGGGATAACACTGAAGCTTTCTTT CASSMFRDNTEAFF
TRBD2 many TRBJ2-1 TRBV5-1 TGCGCCAGCAGCTCAGCGGGGGCCTACAATGAGCAGTTCTTC CASSSAGAYNEQFF
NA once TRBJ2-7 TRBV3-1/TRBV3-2 TGTGCCAGCAGCCAAGTGACGCGGGGTTACGAGCAGTACTTC CASSQVTRGYEQYF
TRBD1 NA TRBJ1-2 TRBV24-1 TGTGCCACCAGTGATTTCCCTCTAGGACAGGGTGGCTACACCTTC CATSDFPLGQGGYTF
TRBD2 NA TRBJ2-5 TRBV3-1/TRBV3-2 TGTGCCAGCAGCTGGACTAGCGGGGCTCAAGAGACCCAGTACTTC CASSWTSGAQETQYF
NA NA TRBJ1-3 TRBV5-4 TGTGCCAGCAGCTTGGCCGGGGGGGGCCGGGGAAACACCATATATTTT CASSLAGGGRGNTIYF
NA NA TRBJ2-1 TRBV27 TGTGCCAGCAGTTTACGGCCCGTTTTAGAGCAGTTCTTC CASSLRPVLEQFF
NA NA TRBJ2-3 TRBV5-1 TGCGCCAGCAGCCAGATCAGGGGAACAGATACGCAGTATTTT CASSQIRGTDTQYF
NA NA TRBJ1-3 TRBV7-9 TGTGCCAGCAGCTTAGACCAGGGCCTCTCTGGAAACACCATATATTTT CASSLDQGLSGNTIYF
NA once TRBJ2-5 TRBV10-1 TGCGCCAGCAGTAAAGTGGGGGGAGTTGACGAGACCCAGTACTTC CASSKVGGVDETQYF
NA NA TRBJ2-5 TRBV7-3 TGTGCCAGCAGCTTAAGCGGGGAGGAAGGGGAGACCCAGTACTTC CASSLSGEEGETQYF
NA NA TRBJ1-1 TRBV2 TGTGCCAGCACCGGAGACAGAAACACTGAAGCTTTCTTT CASTGDRNTEAFF
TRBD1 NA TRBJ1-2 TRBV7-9 TGTGCCAGCAGCTTAGATTGGGACAGGGGGCTCCATAACTATGGCTACACCTTC CASSLDWDRGLHNYGYTF
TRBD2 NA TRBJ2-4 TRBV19 TGTGCCAGTAGTATAAGAAGTCTAGCGGGGGCCGGGGGGGACATTCAGTACTTC CASSIRSLAGAGGDIQYF
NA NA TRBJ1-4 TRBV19 TGTGCCAGTAGTATGGGACCCGTTTATGGGGGTAATGAAAAACTGTTTTTT CASSMGPVYGGNEKLFF
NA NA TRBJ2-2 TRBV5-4 TGTGCCAGCAGTTTTGTGGGGGTTGACACCGGGGAGCTGTTTTTT CASSFVGVDTGELFF
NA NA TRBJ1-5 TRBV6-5 TGTGCCAGCAGTTACTCGATATTTAGCAATCAGCCCCAGCATTTT CASSYSIFSNQPQHF
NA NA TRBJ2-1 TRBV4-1 TGCGCCAGCAGCCAAGTACAGGGCTACAATGAGCAGTTCTTC CASSQVQGYNEQFF
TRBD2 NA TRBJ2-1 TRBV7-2 TGTGCCAGCAGCTTAGAACCTAGCGGGAGGTCCCAGTTCTTC CASSLEPSGRSQFF
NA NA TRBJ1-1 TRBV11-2 TGTGCCAGCAGCCCCCCGCCCGGTGATGAAGCTTTCTTT CASSPPPGDEAFF
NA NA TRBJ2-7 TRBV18 TGTGCCAGCTCACCGGCTCACGAGCAGTACTTC CASSPAHEQYF
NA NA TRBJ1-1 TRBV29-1 TGCAGCGCGGACAGCGGAGTGAACACTGAAGCTTTCTTT CSADSGVNTEAFF